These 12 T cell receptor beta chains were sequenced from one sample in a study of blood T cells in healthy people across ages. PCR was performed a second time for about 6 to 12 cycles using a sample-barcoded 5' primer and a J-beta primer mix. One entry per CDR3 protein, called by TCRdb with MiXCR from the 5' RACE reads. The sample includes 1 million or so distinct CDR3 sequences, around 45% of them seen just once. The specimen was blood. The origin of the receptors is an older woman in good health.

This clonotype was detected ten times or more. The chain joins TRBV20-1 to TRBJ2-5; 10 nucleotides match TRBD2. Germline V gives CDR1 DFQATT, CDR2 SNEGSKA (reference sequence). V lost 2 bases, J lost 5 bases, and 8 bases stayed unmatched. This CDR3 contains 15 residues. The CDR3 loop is CSARTLAGDSETQYF. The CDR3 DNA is TGCAGTGCTAGAACCCTAGCGGGGGACTCGGAGACCCAGTACTTC.

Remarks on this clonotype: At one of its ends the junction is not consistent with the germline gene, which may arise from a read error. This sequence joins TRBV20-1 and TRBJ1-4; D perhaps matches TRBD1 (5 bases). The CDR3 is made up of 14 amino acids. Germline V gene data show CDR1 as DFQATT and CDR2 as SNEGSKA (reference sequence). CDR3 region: CSAREGGANGKLFF. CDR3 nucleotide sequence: TGCAGTGCTAGAGAGGGGGGAGCTAATGGAAAACTGTTTTTT.

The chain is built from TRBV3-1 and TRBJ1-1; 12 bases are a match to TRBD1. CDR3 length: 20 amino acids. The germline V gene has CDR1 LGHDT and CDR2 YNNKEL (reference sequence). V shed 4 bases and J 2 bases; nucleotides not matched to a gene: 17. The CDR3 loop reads CASSRRTRGTGGRGNTEAFF. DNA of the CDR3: TGTGCCAGCAGCCGTAGGACGCGCGGGACAGGGGGCCGGGGAAACACTGAAGCTTTCTTT.

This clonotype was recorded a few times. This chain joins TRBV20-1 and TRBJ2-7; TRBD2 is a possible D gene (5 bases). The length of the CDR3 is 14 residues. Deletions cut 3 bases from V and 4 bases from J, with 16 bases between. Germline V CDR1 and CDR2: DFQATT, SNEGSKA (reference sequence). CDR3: CSARVSAGKYEQYF. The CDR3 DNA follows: TGCAGTGCTAGGGTGAGCGCGGGTAAATACGAGCAGTACTTC.

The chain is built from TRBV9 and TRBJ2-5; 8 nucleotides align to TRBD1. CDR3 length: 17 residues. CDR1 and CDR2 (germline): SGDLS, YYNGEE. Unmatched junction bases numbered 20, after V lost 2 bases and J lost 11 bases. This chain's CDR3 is CASSVSPGTGGFHKQYF. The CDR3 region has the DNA TGTGCCAGCAGCGTTAGTCCCGGTACAGGGGGGTTCCACAAGCAGTACTTC.

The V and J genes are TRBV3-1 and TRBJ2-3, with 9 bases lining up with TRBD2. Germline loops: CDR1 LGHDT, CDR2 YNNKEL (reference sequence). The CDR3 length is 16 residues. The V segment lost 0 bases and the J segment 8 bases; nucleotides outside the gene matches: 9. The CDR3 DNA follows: TGTGCCAGCAGCCAAGATAAGAATAGCGGGAGACCTACGCAGTATTTT. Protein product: CASSQDKNSGRPTQYF.

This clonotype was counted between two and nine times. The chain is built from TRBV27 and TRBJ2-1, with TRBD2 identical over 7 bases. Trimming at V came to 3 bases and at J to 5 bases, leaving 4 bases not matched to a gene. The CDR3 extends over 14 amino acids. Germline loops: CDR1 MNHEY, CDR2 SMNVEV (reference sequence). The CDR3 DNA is TGTGCCAGCAGTTTCCCGGGACTAAACAATGAGCAGTTCTTC. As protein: CASSFPGLNNEQFF.

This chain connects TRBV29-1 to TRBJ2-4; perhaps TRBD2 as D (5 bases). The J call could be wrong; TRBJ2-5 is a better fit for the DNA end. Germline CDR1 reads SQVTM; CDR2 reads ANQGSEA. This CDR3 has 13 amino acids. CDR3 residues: CSVDRGSEETQYF. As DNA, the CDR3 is TGCAGCGTTGATCGTGGGAGCGAAGAGACCCAGTACTTC.

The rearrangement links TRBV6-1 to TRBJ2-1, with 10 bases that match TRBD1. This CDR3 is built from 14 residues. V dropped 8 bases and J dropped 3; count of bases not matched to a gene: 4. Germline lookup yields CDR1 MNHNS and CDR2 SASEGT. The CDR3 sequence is CASGRDRGYNEQFF. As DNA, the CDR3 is TGTGCCAGCGGGAGGGACAGGGGCTACAATGAGCAGTTCTTC.

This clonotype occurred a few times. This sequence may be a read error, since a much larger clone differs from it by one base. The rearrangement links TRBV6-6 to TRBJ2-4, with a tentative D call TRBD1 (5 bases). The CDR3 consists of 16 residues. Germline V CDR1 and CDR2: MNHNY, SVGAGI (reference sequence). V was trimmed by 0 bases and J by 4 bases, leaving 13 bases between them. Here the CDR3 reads CASSYSAVPGKNIQYF. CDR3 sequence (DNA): TGTGCCAGCAGTTACTCGGCCGTCCCAGGGAAAAACATTCAGTACTTC.

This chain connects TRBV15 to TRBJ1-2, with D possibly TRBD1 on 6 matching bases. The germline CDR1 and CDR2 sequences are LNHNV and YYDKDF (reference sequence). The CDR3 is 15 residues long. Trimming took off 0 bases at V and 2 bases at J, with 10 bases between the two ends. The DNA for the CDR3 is TGTGCCACCAGCAGAGATAAAGGGGGGAACTATGGCTACACCTTC. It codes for CATSRDKGGNYGYTF.

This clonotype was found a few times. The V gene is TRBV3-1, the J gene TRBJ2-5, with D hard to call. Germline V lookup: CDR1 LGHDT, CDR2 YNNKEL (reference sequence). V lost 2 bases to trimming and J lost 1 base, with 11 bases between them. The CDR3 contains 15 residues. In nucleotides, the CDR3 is TGTGCCAGCAGCCAAATGATACTGATCCAAGAGACCCAGTACTTC. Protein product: CASSQMILIQETQYF.